This T cell receptor (beta chain) was obtained from a study of HIV-infected patients and healthy controls. Findings of the study overall: Significantly higher mean Gini indices appeared in HIV-infected repertoires, possibly reflecting oligoclonality. HIV+ repertoires were severely depleted of MAIT alpha-chain CDR3s, unlike healthy controls.

About 450 ng RNA was reverse transcribed with alpha and beta constant-region primers. Each of the alpha and beta chains got its own library through chain-specific third strand synthesis with indices. Using its own MiXCR run on the 5' RACE reads, TCRdb lists one record per CDR3 protein. The sample lists fewer than 25,000 distinct CDR3 sequences, approximately 9.6% seen once, with about 2.5% in the top ten. Regarding this clonotype: Its antigen is as yet unknown.

CDR3 size: 13 residues. The V gene end was trimmed by 1 base and the J gene end by 4 bases; junction bases not matched to a gene: 1. From germline, CDR1 is GTSNPN and CDR2 SVGIG (reference sequence). All unsorted peripheral T cells were captured because whole blood was used without fractionation. Sequencing was done on a sample of blood. The chain links TRBV30 to TRBJ2-7, with 10 bases matching TRBD2. The receptor was derived from an adult in good health. CDR3 bases: TGTGCCTGGAGTGCACTAGCGGGGTACGAGCAGTACTTC. It specifies CAWSALAGYEQYF.